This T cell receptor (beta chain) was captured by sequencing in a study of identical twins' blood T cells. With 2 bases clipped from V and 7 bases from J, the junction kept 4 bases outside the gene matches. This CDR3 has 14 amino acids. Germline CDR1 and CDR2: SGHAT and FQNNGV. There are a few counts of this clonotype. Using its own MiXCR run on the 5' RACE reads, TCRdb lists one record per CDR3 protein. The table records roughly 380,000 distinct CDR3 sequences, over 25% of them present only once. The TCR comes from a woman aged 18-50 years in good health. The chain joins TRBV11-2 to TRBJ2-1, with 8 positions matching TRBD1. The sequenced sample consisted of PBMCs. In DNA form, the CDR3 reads TGTGCCAGCAGCTTAAAGACAGGGGTTAATGAGCAGTTCTTC. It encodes CASSLKTGVNEQFF.